The 25 T cell receptor beta chains in this list originate from one sample, sequenced in a study of T cells in Graves' hyperthyroidism and ophthalmopathy. TCR beta CDR3 regions were amplified from RNA transcripts. During a first-round RT-PCR of the TCR CDR3, the HTBI primer set was used. From the multiplex PCR reads, TCRdb called clonotypes with MiXCR, one entry per CDR3 protein. Of about 640,000 distinct CDR3 sequences in the sample, roughly 20% were seen once. The sequenced material came from blood. The receptors stem from a man aged 25 to 40 with Graves' ophthalmopathy.

The J gene is TRBJ1-2, the V gene TRBV20-1; 7 nucleotides align to TRBD1. The CDR3 has 16 residues. The ends lost 2 bases at V and 4 bases at J; junction bases unmatched: 13. Germline values: CDR1 DFQATT, CDR2 SNEGSKA (reference sequence). CDR3 residues: CSARPRYRGSVYGYTF. CDR3 bases: TGCAGTGCTAGACCGAGATACAGGGGTAGTGTCTATGGCTACACCTTC.

The chain links TRBV3-1 to TRBJ2-7; D may correspond to TRBD1 or TRBD2 (6 bases each). Trimming shortened V by 4 bases and J by 6 bases, and 19 bases separated the two germline ends. Germline-derived CDR1 and CDR2 are LGHDT and YNNKEL (reference sequence). The CDR3 sequence is 15 residues long. The CDR3 nucleotides read TGTGCCAGCAGCCCAGGTGGAGGGGGTTTATTCGAGCAGTACTTC. Translating it yields CASSPGGGGLFEQYF.

This clonotype was seen many times. The chain recombines TRBV28 with TRBJ2-7, with 8 bases aligning to TRBD2. The CDR3 is 14 amino acids. Germline V gene data show CDR1 as MDHEN and CDR2 as SYDVKM. With 2 bases clipped from V and 9 bases from J, the junction kept 9 bases outside the gene matches. CDR3 protein: CASSLLAGSPVQYF. CDR3 bases: TGTGCCAGCAGTTTACTAGCGGGCAGTCCCGTGCAGTACTTC.

This clonotype was observed a few times. The V and J genes are TRBV6-1 and TRBJ2-3, with 7 positions matching TRBD2. Germline lookup yields CDR1 MNHNS and CDR2 SASEGT. The CDR3 sequence is 14 residues long. V shed 4 bases and J 7 bases; nucleotides not matched to a gene: 8. The CDR3 DNA sequence: TGTGCCAGCAGTGGTGGGAGGGCCATGAATACGCAGTATTTT. It encodes CASSGGRAMNTQYF.

There are a few counts of this clonotype. This rearrangement joins TRBV5-4 to TRBJ2-1, with TRBD2 identical over 7 bases. V dropped 4 bases and J dropped 8; count of bases not matched to a gene: 12. The CDR3 length is 15 residues. The germline V gene has CDR1 SGHNT and CDR2 YYREEE (reference sequence). CDR3 DNA sequence: TGTGCCAGCAGCCCAGCGGGAAATCACGTGTATGAGCAGTTCTTC. It specifies CASSPAGNHVYEQFF.

The rearrangement uses TRBV10-3 and TRBJ1-5; D gene unclear. CDR1 ENHRY and CDR2 SYGVKD come from the germline V gene. The CDR3 consists of 14 residues. V was shortened by 2 bases and J by 3 bases, with 8 bases between the two germline ends. The CDR3 spells CAISERQVNQPQHF. The CDR3 nucleotides are TGTGCCATCAGTGAGAGGCAGGTCAATCAGCCCCAGCATTTT.

This sequence joins TRBV10-3 and TRBJ2-3, with 9 positions matching TRBD2. The ends lost 0 bases at V and 4 bases at J; junction bases unmatched: 8. The CDR3 is made up of 17 amino acids. Looked up from germline, CDR1 is ENHRY and CDR2 is SYGVKD. The CDR3 coding sequence is TGTGCCATCAGTGAGTCGATGGCGGGAGGGCCTTCAGATACGCAGTATTTT. It encodes CAISESMAGGPSDTQYF.

This clonotype has more than one count but fewer than ten. This chain joins TRBV7-3 and TRBJ2-1; 7 nucleotides line up with TRBD2. Germline V gene sequence: CDR1 SGHTA, CDR2 FQGTGA. The V segment lost 5 bases and the J segment 0 bases; nucleotides outside the gene matches: 4. This CDR3 comprises 15 residues. This CDR3 is CASSRGVFSYNEQFF. The CDR3 coding sequence is TGTGCCAGCAGCCGGGGGGTTTTCTCCTACAATGAGCAGTTCTTC.

There are a few counts of this clonotype. J is TRBJ2-1 and V is TRBV6-2 or TRBV6-3, with D unresolved. Trimming took 0 bases from V and 4 from J, leaving 7 bases between them. The germline V gene encodes CDR1 MNHEY and CDR2 SVGEGT. The CDR3 has 14 residues. The CDR3, as DNA: TGTGCCAGCAGTTACTCGACTTCATACAATGAGCAGTTCTTC. Its translation: CASSYSTSYNEQFF.

Only a few counts were recorded for this clonotype. The chain joins TRBV20-1 to TRBJ2-5; 10 bases align to TRBD1. Unmatched junction bases numbered 8, after V lost 6 bases and J lost 4 bases. Germline lookup yields CDR1 DFQATT and CDR2 SNEGSKA (reference sequence). The CDR3 spans 14 residues. CDR3 residues: CSARLDRGLETQYF. The CDR3 DNA is TGCAGTGCCCGTTTGGACAGGGGGTTAGAGACCCAGTACTTC.

This clonotype came up many times. The J gene is TRBJ2-7, the V gene TRBV28; TRBD2 agrees at 9 bases. The CDR3 has 16 amino acids. The V and J ends lost 6 bases and 7 bases, in that order; junction bases with no gene match: 16. The germline V gene has CDR1 MDHEN and CDR2 SYDVKM. This CDR3 reads CASSLQTAGGGREQYF. CDR3 nucleotide sequence: TGTGCCAGCAGCCTCCAAACGGCGGGAGGGGGGCGGGAGCAGTACTTC.

This clonotype was observed many times. The gene calls are TRBV28 and TRBJ2-1, with 11 positions matching TRBD2. V trimming: 6 bases; J trimming: 2 bases; junction bases outside the gene matches: 3. This CDR3 region has 15 residues. The germline V gene has CDR1 MDHEN and CDR2 SYDVKM. Here the CDR3 DNA reads TGTGCCAGCAGGGGGACTAGCGGTACCTACAATGAGCAGTTCTTC. As protein: CASRGTSGTYNEQFF.

This clonotype was seen once. This chain uses TRBV24-1 with TRBJ2-6, with 10 bases aligning to TRBD1. After removal of 3 bases from V and 4 bases from J, the junction contained 8 bases not matched to a gene. Germline V gene sequence: CDR1 KGHDR, CDR2 SFDVKD. The CDR3 loop spans 18 amino acids. Here the CDR3 DNA reads TGTGCCACCAGTGATCGTCCCGGGACAGGGGCAGGGGCCAACGTCCTGACTTTC. Translation: CATSDRPGTGAGANVLTF.

V gene TRBV5-1 combines with J gene TRBJ2-1, with 8 bases matching TRBD1. Germline CDR1 and CDR2: SGHRS and YFSETQ. V trimming: 5 bases; J trimming: 6 bases; junction bases outside the gene matches: 4. The length of the CDR3 is 13 residues. CDR3: CASRPGTGNEQFF. The CDR3 nucleotides are TGCGCCAGCAGGCCGGGGACAGGCAATGAGCAGTTCTTC.

The table lists this clonotype with a few counts. The chain recombines TRBV28 with TRBJ2-6; possibly TRBD1 for D (5 bases). Germline CDR1 reads MDHEN; CDR2 reads SYDVKM. This CDR3 contains 15 residues. V was shortened by 7 bases and J by 0 bases, with 10 bases between the two germline ends. CDR3 sequence (DNA): TGTGCCAGCATCCCCCAGGGCTCTGGGGCCAACGTCCTGACTTTC. It translates to CASIPQGSGANVLTF. Combining the CDR3 with reference TRBV28 and TRBJ2-6 gives the whole variable domain DVKVTQSSRYLVKRTGEKVFLECVQDMDHENMFWYRQDPGLGLRLIYFSYDVKMKEKGDIPEGYSVSREKKERFSLILESASTNQTSMYLCASIPQGSGANVLTFGAGSRLTVL.

This clonotype was counted between two and nine times. The V gene is TRBV27, the J gene TRBJ1-6; D call uncertain. V gave up 3 bases and J gave up 7 bases, with 13 bases separating them. Germline assignment: CDR1 MNHEY and CDR2 SMNVEV (reference sequence). The CDR3 is 15 residues long. The CDR3: CASSFGLEGNSPLHF. The CDR3, as DNA: TGTGCCAGCAGTTTTGGCCTCGAAGGGAATTCACCCCTCCACTTT.

The table lists this clonotype with a few counts. The rearrangement joins TRBV30 to TRBJ1-1; TRBD1 might be the D (5 bases). With 2 bases removed from V and 4 bases from J, the gap between germline ends came to 14 bases. This CDR3 region has 14 residues. Germline V CDR1 and CDR2: GTSNPN, SVGIG (reference sequence). The CDR3 loop is CAWSTLVGGTEAFF. The CDR3 DNA sequence: TGTGCCTGGAGTACCCTAGTGGGGGGCACTGAAGCTTTCTTT.

V usage is TRBV2 and J usage is TRBJ2-5; D is perhaps TRBD1 (6 bases). Germline CDR1 SNHLY, CDR2 FYNNEI. Trimming left V 3 bases short and J 4 bases short, with 15 bases between. This CDR3 is 15 amino acids long. The CDR3 DNA follows: TGTGCCAGCAGTGATGGGGCAGGGGTTGTAGAGACCCAGTACTTC. Amino acids: CASSDGAGVVETQYF.

This clonotype was seen a handful of times. The chain recombines TRBV27 with TRBJ2-7; possibly TRBD1 for D (6 bases). V was shortened by 2 bases and J by 5 bases, with 10 bases between the two germline ends. CDR3 length equals 13 residues. Germline CDR1 reads MNHEY; CDR2 reads SMNVEV (reference sequence). CDR3 protein: CASSLITGHEQYF. Written as DNA, the CDR3 is TGTGCCAGCAGTTTAATCACAGGGCACGAGCAGTACTTC.

The chain recombines TRBV14 with TRBJ2-4; no clear D. Trimming removed 1 base from V and 9 bases from J, with 13 bases in between. Germline CDR1 and CDR2: SGHDN and FVKESK. CDR3 size: 14 residues. The CDR3 here is CASSQVDGEGIQYF. The CDR3, as DNA: TGTGCCAGCAGCCAAGTTGACGGTGAAGGCATTCAGTACTTC.

To note about this clonotype: A much larger clone differs from this one at a single base, so this may be a read error. The chain uses TRBV20-1 and TRBJ1-5; 9 nucleotides match TRBD1. This CDR3 region has 15 residues. The J segment lost 5 bases and the V segment lost 4 bases, leaving 9 bases of the junction unmatched. Germline V gives CDR1 DFQATT, CDR2 SNEGSKA (reference sequence). The CDR3 spells CSAIYGDRVDQPQHF. The DNA for the CDR3 is TGCAGTGCTATTTACGGGGACAGGGTAGATCAGCCCCAGCATTTT.

The chain carries TRBV24-1 and TRBJ2-7; no firm D call. CDR1 and CDR2 from the germline V gene are KGHDR and SFDVKD. V was trimmed by 9 bases and J by 0 bases, leaving 11 bases between them. The CDR3 has 13 amino acids. Written as DNA, the CDR3 is TGTGCCACCGTGTCGTGGGACTCCTACGAGCAGTACTTC. Translating gives CATVSWDSYEQYF.

The chain carries TRBV20-1 and TRBJ2-3, with D hard to call. This CDR3 is built from 10 residues. The V gene lost 6 bases and the J gene lost 4 bases, with 5 bases spanning the gap. Germline V gene data show CDR1 as DFQATT and CDR2 as SNEGSKA (reference sequence). The CDR3 spells CSAEPDTQYF. Here the CDR3 DNA reads TGCAGTGCGGAGCCAGATACGCAGTATTTT.

This sequence joins TRBV30 and TRBJ2-7, with TRBD1 as a possible D gene (6 bases). The V gene's germline CDR1 is GTSNPN and CDR2 SVGIG (reference sequence). The CDR3 runs 15 residues. Trimming cost V 0 bases and J 2 bases, with 14 bases left between them. CDR3 DNA sequence: TGTGCCTGGAGTGTCCCCGGTACAGGGACCTACGAGCAGTACTTC. Translating it yields CAWSVPGTGTYEQYF.

A few counts support this clonotype. The J gene is TRBJ1-5, the V gene TRBV6-1, with D possibly matching TRBD1 (6 bases). The CDR3 length is 13 residues. V was shortened by 7 bases and J by 7 bases, with 14 bases between the two germline ends. In germline, CDR1 is MNHNS, CDR2 SASEGT. CDR3 DNA sequence: TGTGCCAGCACCCCGACAGGTAGCCAGCCCCAGCATTTT. This gives the protein CASTPTGSQPQHF.